Presented here are 14 T cell receptor beta chains from one specimen sequenced in a study of CD8 T cells in Susac syndrome. RNA amounts of roughly 0.5 to 1 ug underwent reverse transcription with random hexamers. TCRdb passed the immunoSEQ multiplex PCR reads through MiXCR, listing each CDR3 protein once. Here the sample spans around 80,000 distinct CDR3 sequences, 90% to 95% being singletons. The sample consisted of CD8+ T cells from PBMCs. The receptors shown here come from a human donor with multiple sclerosis.

The V and J genes are TRBV6-7 and TRBJ2-7; the D is unclear. TRBV6-7 is recorded as an ORF, its role being uncertain. This CDR3 has 16 residues. V lost 0 bases and J 1 base, leaving 13 bases between the germline ends. DNA for the CDR3: TGTGCCAGCAGTTACTCGATGCGGCAGCGATCCTACGAGCAGTACTTC. It translates to CASSYSMRQRSYEQYF.

The rearrangement joins TRBV7-9 to TRBJ1-3, with a possible D match to TRBD1 (5 bases). This CDR3 is 12 amino acids long. V lost 6 bases and J 3 bases, leaving 6 bases between the germline ends. The germline gives CDR1 SEHNR, CDR2 FQNEAQ (reference sequence). The CDR3 nucleotides are TGTGCCAGCAGGGGGGGTGGAAACACCATATATTTT. It is translated as CASRGGGNTIYF.

The chain recombines TRBV28 with TRBJ1-4, with D possibly matching TRBD1 (6 bases). The CDR3 runs to 14 residues. The V and J ends lost 3 bases and 5 bases respectively, with 10 bases between them. In germline, CDR1 is MDHEN, CDR2 SYDVKM. The CDR3 loop is CASSFAGVNEKLFF. For the CDR3, the DNA is TGTGCCAGCAGTTTCGCAGGGGTCAATGAAAAACTGTTTTTT.

V gene TRBV12-3 or TRBV12-4 combines with J gene TRBJ2-6; 8 positions match TRBD1. The CDR3 sequence is 19 residues long. V gave up 4 bases and J gave up 2 bases; unmatched junction bases: 13. Here the CDR3 reads CASSWEAGQVGPGANVLTF. The CDR3 DNA reads TGTGCCAGCAGTTGGGAGGCGGGACAGGTTGGTCCTGGGGCCAACGTCCTGACTTTC.

This clonotype was recorded once. One end of the junction varies from germline; a read error may be responsible. V usage is TRBV6-5 and J usage is TRBJ2-3; a weak D match, TRBD2 (5 bases). The CDR3 loop spans 16 amino acids. Germline CDR1 reads MNHEY; CDR2 reads SVGAGI. CDR3 sequence: CASRYFAGGYSDTQYF. The CDR3 DNA reads as TGTGCCAGCAGGTACTTCGCAGGCGGGTACTCAGATACGCAGTATTTT.

The genes are TRBV4-3 and TRBJ2-1, with a tentative D call TRBD1 (5 bases). This CDR3 region has 14 residues. The V gene's germline CDR1 is LGHNA and CDR2 YSLEER. The V end was cut by 3 bases, the J end by 9 bases, with 15 bases between. The CDR3 bases are TGCGCCAGCAGCCAGTGGGTGTCAGGGATTGAGCAGTTCTTC. Encoded protein: CASSQWVSGIEQFF.

The rearrangement joins TRBV14 to TRBJ1-1; TRBD1 matches 7 bases. The J segment lost 5 bases and the V segment lost 3 bases, leaving 6 bases of the junction unmatched. The CDR3 extends over 14 amino acids. Germline loops: CDR1 SGHDN, CDR2 FVKESK. The CDR3 region is CASSQWGRGTEAFF. The DNA for the CDR3 is TGTGCCAGCAGCCAGTGGGGCAGGGGGACTGAAGCTTTCTTT.

The rearrangement uses TRBV5-1 and TRBJ2-7; D might be TRBD1 (6 bases). The V end was cut by 0 bases, the J end by 3 bases, with 16 bases between. Germline values: CDR1 SGHRS, CDR2 YFSETQ. The CDR3 spans 16 residues. CDR3 region: CASSLAGTPYLYEQYF. The CDR3, as DNA: TGCGCCAGCAGCTTGGCCGGGACACCATATCTCTACGAGCAGTACTTC.

The gene calls are TRBV11-1 and TRBJ2-1, with D perhaps matching TRBD2 (5 bases). This CDR3 is built from 18 residues. The germline V and J ends were trimmed by 2 bases and 3 bases, with 20 bases remaining between them. Germline CDR1 reads SGHAT; CDR2 reads FQDESV (reference sequence). The CDR3 DNA reads as TGTGCCAGCAGCTTATTGGATCGCGAGGACGGACTCTACAATGAGCAGTTCTTC. This encodes CASSLLDREDGLYNEQFF.

The V gene is TRBV27, the J gene TRBJ1-2, with D perhaps matching TRBD1 (6 bases). Germline CDR1 and CDR2: MNHEY and SMNVEV (reference sequence). The CDR3 runs to 15 residues. The V end was cut by 3 bases, the J end by 4 bases, with 15 bases between. This CDR3 reads CASSLTRGVGYGYTF. CDR3 sequence (DNA): TGTGCCAGCAGTTTGACCAGGGGTGTCGGCTATGGCTACACCTTC.

The J gene is TRBJ2-1, the V gene TRBV20-1; 10 bases line up with TRBD2. This CDR3 contains 18 residues. The germline V gene encodes CDR1 DFQATT and CDR2 SNEGSKA (reference sequence). V lost 4 bases to trimming and J lost 0 bases; unmatched junction nucleotides: 12. This CDR3 reads CSATPEVAGGTSYNEQFF. The CDR3 nucleotides are TGCAGTGCTACCCCCGAGGTAGCGGGGGGTACCTCCTACAATGAGCAGTTCTTC.

J is TRBJ2-5 and V is TRBV5-6; 7 nucleotides align to TRBD1. V lost 7 bases and J lost 3; bases outside the gene matches: 6. The CDR3 has 13 residues. Looked up from germline, CDR1 is SGHDT and CDR2 is YYEEEE. The CDR3 region has the DNA TGTGCCAGCGGACAGGTGGGGGAAGAGACCCAGTACTTC. This encodes CASGQVGEETQYF.

The gene calls are TRBV7-6 and TRBJ2-3; a possible D gene is TRBD2 (6 bases). The CDR3 runs 16 residues. In germline, CDR1 is SGHVS, CDR2 FNYEAQ. Deletions cut 0 bases from V and 2 bases from J, with 12 bases between. The CDR3 bases are TGTGCCAGCAGCTTAGCGACCGGGGGATACACAGATACGCAGTATTTT. Translation: CASSLATGGYTDTQYF.

The chain uses TRBV5-1 and TRBJ2-7, with D uncertain. Trimming removed 10 bases from V and 2 bases from J, with 22 bases in between. Germline V gene lookup returns CDR1 SGHRS and CDR2 YFSETQ. This CDR3 contains 15 residues. The CDR3 DNA reads TGCGCCCCTCTTATAGTGTCCGAAACCACCTACGAGCAGTACTTC. Translating it yields CAPLIVSETTYEQYF.